The 13 T cell receptor beta chains below all came from one sample that was sequenced in a study of tumor-infiltrating lymphocytes in primary liver carcinoma. Starting from 500 ng of total RNA, TCR beta cDNA was produced with a primer in the constant region. Three nested multiplex PCR rounds, a slightly modified ARM-PCR method, built the TCR beta libraries. Primers for the first two PCR rounds were TRBV1-TRBV30 forward primers and a C-beta reverse primer (roughly 10 cycles per round). MiXCR was run by TCRdb on the multiplex PCR reads, yielding one entry per CDR3 protein. The sample contains some 120,000 distinct CDR3 sequences, 50% to 65% of which appear only once. Scientists recovered RNA and DNA together from around 20-30 mg of unsorted bulk tissue. Sequences were obtained from liver tumor tissue from sampling region 1. Subset indicated: tumor region T1, superior pole. The receptors derive from a woman aged 55-69 years with primary liver carcinoma and hepatitis B virus infection.

This clonotype was detected ten times or more. CDR3 nucleotides: TGCAGCGTGCCGGGACTACCGCAAGAGACCCAGTACTTC. Amino acid sequence: CSVPGLPQETQYF. The J gene is TRBJ2-5, the V gene TRBV29-1; 7 bases align to TRBD2. V gave up 6 bases and J gave up 2 bases; unmatched junction bases: 6. The germline V gene has CDR1 SQVTM and CDR2 ANQGSEA. The CDR3 consists of 13 residues.

About this clonotype: Because it lacks the conserved phenylalanine or tryptophan at the end, this CDR3 is likely a read error. In nucleotides, the CDR3 is TGTGCCTGGAATCGGGGGAGGACCCACGAGCAGTACATC. Its translation: CAWNRGRTHEQYI. The chain uses TRBV30 and TRBJ2-7; D may be TRBD2 (6 bases). This CDR3 region has 13 residues. The germline V gene encodes CDR1 GTSNPN and CDR2 SVGIG (reference sequence). The V end was cut by 4 bases, the J end by 5 bases, with 15 bases between.

A single count supports this clonotype. Germline is not matched at one junction end, which may reflect a read error. This chain uses TRBV28 with TRBJ2-3; 10 positions agree with TRBD2. The CDR3 sequence is 15 residues long. Looked up from germline, CDR1 is MDHEN and CDR2 is SYDVKM. CDR3 sequence: CANSLQAGGTDTQYF. CDR3 in DNA: TGTGCCAACAGTTTACAAGCGGGAGGGACAGATACGCAGTATTTT.

The rearrangement links TRBV5-4 to TRBJ2-7, with 9 bases matching TRBD2. Germline CDR1 reads SGHNT; CDR2 reads YYREEE (reference sequence). This CDR3 is built from 15 residues. V lost 1 base, J lost 4 bases, and 6 bases stayed unmatched. The CDR3 spells CASSLSSGIGYEQYF. DNA for the CDR3: TGTGCCAGCAGCTTGTCTAGCGGGATAGGGTACGAGCAGTACTTC.

The V and J genes are TRBV28 and TRBJ2-7; 7 positions match TRBD1. The CDR3 length is 15 residues. Germline assignment: CDR1 MDHEN and CDR2 SYDVKM. V lost 2 bases and J lost 6; bases outside the gene matches: 10. CDR3 sequence: CASSLTGVSPGEQYF. In DNA, the CDR3 is TGTGCCAGCAGTTTAACAGGGGTATCACCAGGCGAGCAGTACTTC. The variable domain in full, completed from reference TRBV28 and TRBJ2-7, reads DVKVTQSSRYLVKRTGEKVFLECVQDMDHENMFWYRQDPGLGLRLIYFSYDVKMKEKGDIPEGYSVSREKKERFSLILESASTNQTSMYLCASSLTGVSPGEQYFGPGTRLTVT.

The V gene is TRBV7-9, the J gene TRBJ2-7; D might be TRBD1 or TRBD2, each matching 5 bases. V was trimmed by 4 bases and J by 0 bases, leaving 19 bases between them. The CDR3 length is 17 residues. Germline CDR1 SEHNR, CDR2 FQNEAQ (reference sequence). The CDR3 loop reads CASSSELGTLSSYEQYF. The CDR3 DNA sequence: TGTGCCAGCAGCTCCGAGCTAGGGACGTTGAGCTCCTACGAGCAGTACTTC.

This clonotype was recorded only once. Sequence at one end of the junction differs from germline and may be a read error. The rearrangement uses TRBV11-1 and TRBJ2-6; perhaps TRBD2 as D (6 bases). Germline values: CDR1 SGHAT, CDR2 FQDESV (reference sequence). The CDR3 has 15 amino acids. Written as DNA, the CDR3 is TGTGTCAGCAGCCCCTCGGGAGCTGGGGCCAACGCCCTGACTTTC. Its protein is CVSSPSGAGANALTF.

This clonotype appeared a few times. The chain links TRBV7-9 to TRBJ1-1; D is unclear. This CDR3 is 14 amino acids long. The V and J ends lost 4 bases and 4 bases respectively, with 13 bases between them. The germline V gene encodes CDR1 SEHNR and CDR2 FQNEAQ (reference sequence). The CDR3 protein is CASSSGRDSTEAFF. CDR3 DNA sequence: TGTGCCAGCAGCTCGGGGAGGGATAGCACTGAAGCTTTCTTT.

On this clonotype: The junction and the germline gene differ at one end; a read error may be behind it. The chain couples TRBV4-2 to TRBJ2-3; 7 nucleotides agree with TRBD2. Germline CDR1 LGHNA, CDR2 YNFKEQ. There are 16 residues in the CDR3. The CDR3 nucleotides read TGTGCCAGCAGCCAAGATATGGCGGGAGAGGCAGACACGCAGTGTTTT. It yields the protein CASSQDMAGEADTQCF.

The chain is built from TRBV5-8 and TRBJ2-3, with D uncertain. Germline V gene sequence: CDR1 SGHTS, CDR2 YDEGEE. CDR3 size: 13 residues. The V gene lost 5 bases and the J gene lost 14 bases, with 21 bases spanning the gap. The CDR3 sequence is CASRKIHGIARYF. The DNA for the CDR3 is TGTGCCAGCAGAAAGATCCATGGGATTGCGCGGTATTTT.

This clonotype was seen at least ten times. The rearrangement links TRBV6-1 to TRBJ2-3; D is undetermined. Germline assignment: CDR1 MNHNS and CDR2 SASEGT. V was cut by 1 base and J by 2 bases, with 16 bases left in between. This CDR3 has 17 residues. The CDR3, as DNA: TGTGCCAGCAGTGAAGGTTCGGCCCAGATCCCCACAGATACGCAGTATTTT. It encodes CASSEGSAQIPTDTQYF.

This clonotype was observed a single time. A much larger clone differs by one base, so this may be a read error. This chain joins TRBV29-1 and TRBJ1-4; the match to TRBD1 covers 7 bases. This CDR3 spans 12 amino acids. From germline, CDR1 is SQVTM and CDR2 ANQGSEA. The DNA of the CDR3 is TGCAGCGTGGGACAGTATGGCGAAAGACTGTTTTTT. Translating it yields CSVGQYGERLFF.

Notes on this clonotype: Sequence at one end of the junction differs from germline and may be a read error. V and J are TRBV5-1 and TRBJ1-2; 10 bases are a match to TRBD1. There are 16 residues in the CDR3. Germline assignment: CDR1 SGHRS and CDR2 YFSETQ. CDR3 residues: CASSKEGQGVAYGYSF. CDR3 bases: TGCGCCAGCAGCAAAGAAGGACAGGGGGTGGCCTATGGCTACAGCTTC.